The T cell receptor (beta chain) under discussion was sequenced for a study of PD-L1 blockade in urothelial cancer. Study context: In the patient group, most of the roughly 30 were males with bladder-origin urothelial cancer.

Produced via immunoSEQ multiplex PCR; TCRdb's table is partial and in-frame only. The table shows roughly 56,000 clones, with around 79% occurring only once. This clone was counted a single time. This CDR3 has 14 amino acids. The V and J ends lost 3 bases and 4 bases respectively, with 10 bases between them. Germline CDR1 reads SGDLS; CDR2 reads YYNGEE. V gene TRBV9 combines with J gene TRBJ1-4; TRBD1 might be the D (6 bases). This clonotype originated in a man in his sixties or seventies with urothelial cancer. Here the sequenced sample was PBMCs, taken around atezolizumab (anti-PD-L1) treatment. The CDR3 here is CASSAGQINEKLFF. The DNA for the CDR3 is TGTGCCAGCAGCGCGGGACAAATTAATGAAAAACTGTTTTTT. The full variable domain, in which reference TRBV9 and TRBJ1-4 provide the parts outside the CDR3, is DSGVTQTPKHLITATGQRVTLRCSPRSGDLSVYWYQQSLDQGLQFLIQYYNGEERAKGNILERFSAQQFPDLHSELNLSSLELGDSALYFCASSAGQINEKLFFGSGTQLSVL.